The next 9 T cell receptor beta chains were all read from a single sample in a study of identical twins. MiXCR, run by TCRdb on the 5' RACE reads, gives a single entry per CDR3 protein. The sample lists 200,000 to 300,000 distinct CDR3 sequences, roughly 13% occurring once. The same specimen was also included in a second study, on yellow fever vaccine responses in identical twins.

Sequenced sample: memory (CD45RO+) T cells sorted from blood. Receptors originate from a woman aged 18-29 years in good health.

The CDR3 region is CASSSHGTGEQFF. CDR3 nucleotides: TGTGCCAGCAGCTCCCACGGTACGGGTGAGCAGTTCTTC. The V call is TRBV7-2, the J call TRBJ2-1; D is ambiguous. The V end lost 4 bases, the J end lost 9 bases, and 13 bases lay between the germline ends. This CDR3 is built from 13 residues. CDR1 and CDR2 (germline): SGHTA, FQGNSA.

This clonotype was counted only a few times. The J gene is TRBJ2-7, the V gene TRBV14, with TRBD2 identical over 7 bases. The V and J ends lost 3 bases and 2 bases, in that order; junction bases with no gene match: 10. Per the germline V gene, CDR1 is SGHDN and CDR2 is FVKESK. There are 16 residues in the CDR3. CDR3 loop: CASSHAPGGLAYEQYF. In nucleotides, the CDR3 is TGTGCCAGCAGCCATGCTCCCGGCGGACTAGCCTACGAGCAGTACTTC.

This sequence joins TRBV5-1 and TRBJ2-1, with D possibly being TRBD1 (6 bases). From germline, CDR1 is SGHRS and CDR2 YFSETQ. The length of the CDR3 is 14 residues. Trimming shortened V by 6 bases and J by 7 bases, and 17 bases separated the two germline ends. The CDR3 DNA reads as TGCGCCAGCACCCCCGGGTACAGGGTAAATGAGCAGTTCTTC. It codes for CASTPGYRVNEQFF.

This clonotype showed up just a few times. The chain recombines TRBV12-3 or TRBV12-4 with TRBJ2-7, with 9 bases fitting TRBD2. CDR3 length: 13 residues. After removal of 6 bases from V and 6 bases from J, the junction contained 6 bases not matched to a gene. Here the CDR3 reads CASRTSGGGEQYF. The CDR3 DNA reads as TGTGCCAGCAGGACTAGCGGCGGCGGCGAGCAGTACTTC.

The chain carries TRBV6-4 and TRBJ2-2, with a tentative D call TRBD1 (6 bases). The CDR3 is 14 amino acids. Per the germline V gene, CDR1 is MRHNA and CDR2 is SNTAGT. V lost 8 bases and J 1 base, leaving 11 bases between the germline ends. The CDR3 DNA sequence: TGTGCCAGCGGCTCGGGACAGAACACCGGGGAGCTGTTTTTT. It specifies CASGSGQNTGELFF.

The chain recombines TRBV21-1 with TRBJ2-2; the listed D gene, TRBD1, was not tested against the DNA. TRBV21-1 is a listed pseudogene. The CDR3 is made up of 13 amino acids. The CDR3 DNA reads as TGTGCCACCCCAGGGGGCGGAACCGGGGAGCTGTTTTTT. It specifies CATPGGGTGELFF.

In this sample, this clonotype turned up a few times. The chain recombines TRBV10-3 with TRBJ1-1; D might be TRBD1 (5 bases). Germline V gene sequence: CDR1 ENHRY, CDR2 SYGVKD. CDR3 size: 13 residues. V lost 7 bases to trimming and J lost 1 base, with 10 bases between them. The CDR3 bases are TGTGCCATCACAACTACAGGGAACACTGAAGCTTTCTTT. Translated, it gives CAITTTGNTEAFF.

This clonotype was seen a handful of times. The chain couples TRBV15 to TRBJ1-5; perhaps TRBD1 as D (6 bases). Germline assignment: CDR1 LNHNV and CDR2 YYDKDF (reference sequence). V was clipped by 1 base and J by 4 bases, with 11 bases between them. The CDR3 has 15 amino acids. The CDR3 DNA is TGTGCCACCAGCAGAGTTCAGGGGCCAAATCAGCCCCAGCATTTT. Translated, it gives CATSRVQGPNQPQHF.

This clonotype was detected a few times. The chain is built from TRBV20-1 and TRBJ1-2, with D possibly matching TRBD1 (5 bases). V lost 4 bases and J 5 bases, leaving 11 bases between the germline ends. The V gene's germline CDR1 is DFQATT and CDR2 SNEGSKA (reference sequence). This CDR3 is built from 12 residues. The CDR3 loop reads CSATGTGYGYTF. In DNA form, the CDR3 reads TGCAGTGCTACGGGAACAGGATATGGCTACACCTTC.